Shown below are 28 T cell receptor beta chains from a single sample sequenced in a study of CD8+ T cells in alopecia areata. Sequencing templates came from extracted RNA that was reverse transcribed into cDNA. Sequencing was performed with immunoSEQ multiplex PCR; in TCRdb, only in-frame clones are kept and a portion is missing. The sample records about 120,000 clones, around two fifths being singletons. The specimen sequenced was CD4+ T cells sorted from blood. Every receptor here comes from a human donor with alopecia areata.

The CDR3 DNA is TGTGCCTGGAATTCCGGAAGCGGGAGTCGGAACAATGAGCAGTTCTTC. Its translation is CAWNSGSGSRNNEQFF. V gene TRBV30 combines with J gene TRBJ2-1, with 8 bases that match TRBD2. The CDR3 is made up of 16 amino acids. J was trimmed by 5 bases and V by 4 bases; bases with no gene match: 13. Germline loops: CDR1 GTSNPN, CDR2 SVGIG (reference sequence).

This chain uses TRBV29-1 with TRBJ1-1; no reliable D call. This CDR3 has 14 residues. V dropped 7 bases and J dropped 2 bases, with 17 bases sitting between them. Germline assignment: CDR1 SQVTM and CDR2 ANQGSEA. The CDR3, as DNA: TGCAGCGCCACCATGGGTACTCCTAACACTGAAGCTTTCTTT. It translates to CSATMGTPNTEAFF.

This clone has a handful of counts. This chain uses TRBV19 with TRBJ2-4; D unclear. There are 15 residues in the CDR3. The germline CDR1 and CDR2 sequences are LNHDA and SQIVND (reference sequence). V gave up 5 bases and J gave up 6 bases, with 17 bases separating them. The DNA of the CDR3 is TGTGCCAGTAGTCCCTTATCTGGATCGAGAAACATTCAGTACTTC. Amino acid sequence: CASSPLSGSRNIQYF.

The chain couples TRBV2 to TRBJ2-1; TRBD2 matches 12 bases. With 4 bases clipped from V and 6 bases from J, the junction kept 1 base outside the gene matches. Germline CDR1 is SNHLY and CDR2 is FYNNEI. The CDR3 spans 14 residues. In DNA form, the CDR3 reads TGTGCCAGCAGTGGACTAGCGGGAGTCAATGAGCAGTTCTTC. This translates into CASSGLAGVNEQFF.

V is TRBV29-1 and J is TRBJ1-1; TRBD1 aligns across 11 bases. The CDR3 is 12 residues long. Germline assignment: CDR1 SQVTM and CDR2 ANQGSEA. The J segment lost 5 bases and the V segment lost 7 bases, leaving 3 bases of the junction unmatched. The DNA of the CDR3 is TGCAGCGCGGGACAGGGGGGGACTGAAGCTTTCTTT. Amino acid sequence: CSAGQGGTEAFF.

The chain couples TRBV30 to TRBJ2-1, with D uncertain. CDR1 and CDR2 from the germline V gene are GTSNPN and SVGIG (reference sequence). The CDR3 contains 11 residues. Trimming removed 0 bases from V and 12 bases from J, with 9 bases in between. The DNA of the CDR3 is TGTGCCTGGAGTGTAACTGGTTGGCAGTTCTTC. Protein sequence: CAWSVTGWQFF.

This sequence joins TRBV7-9 and TRBJ2-5; 8 bases agree with TRBD2. The J segment lost 5 bases and the V segment lost 6 bases, leaving 5 bases of the junction unmatched. Germline V gene sequence: CDR1 SEHNR, CDR2 FQNEAQ (reference sequence). This CDR3 region has 13 residues. CDR3 protein: CASRRGGLETQYF. CDR3 DNA sequence: TGTGCCAGCAGACGGGGGGGCCTGGAGACCCAGTACTTC.

The CDR3 nucleotides read TGTGCCAGCAGTTTAGGGGGGACAGGGAGCTACGAGCAGTACTTC. Translated: CASSLGGTGSYEQYF. The chain joins TRBV28 to TRBJ2-7; 9 positions agree with TRBD1. Germline V gives CDR1 MDHEN, CDR2 SYDVKM. V lost 2 bases and J lost 3; bases outside the gene matches: 5. This CDR3 is built from 15 residues.

The chain uses TRBV11-2 and TRBJ2-2; either TRBD1 or TRBD2 may fit D (5 bases each). V was trimmed by 5 bases and J by 5 bases, leaving 15 bases between them. Germline values: CDR1 SGHAT, CDR2 FQNNGV. This CDR3 region has 15 residues. The chain's CDR3 is CASSLGTPGTGELFF. For the CDR3, the DNA is TGTGCCAGCAGCCTCGGGACCCCGGGGACCGGGGAGCTGTTTTTT.

The V call is TRBV18, the J call TRBJ2-7; D possibly uses TRBD1 or TRBD2 (5 bases each). This CDR3 comprises 13 residues. The ends were cut back, 2 bases at V and 5 bases at J, with 10 bases in the middle. Germline V CDR1 and CDR2: KGHSH, LQKENI. Written as DNA, the CDR3 is TGTGCCAGCTCACCATCCGGGGCGGACGAGCAGTACTTC. Translating it yields CASSPSGADEQYF.

CDR3 sequence reads: CASSLEGAAKNIQYF. CDR3 nucleotide sequence: TGTGCCAGCAGTTTAGAGGGGGCTGCCAAAAACATTCAGTACTTC. This chain uses TRBV28 with TRBJ2-4; 7 positions agree with TRBD1. The germline CDR1 and CDR2 sequences are MDHEN and SYDVKM. The CDR3 has 15 residues. J lost 1 base, V lost 2 bases, and 2 bases had no gene match.

This clone was seen only a few times. The chain is built from TRBV29-1 and TRBJ2-1; D gene unclear. Between the trimmed V and J ends, which lost 1 base and 6 bases, there was a span of 13 bases. Germline CDR1 reads SQVTM; CDR2 reads ANQGSEA. This CDR3 is 14 amino acids long. In DNA form, the CDR3 reads TGCAGCGTTGAAGCCCGACTCCCCGGCAATGAGCAGTTCTTC. It specifies CSVEARLPGNEQFF.

DNA of the CDR3: TGTGCCAGCAGCGTTTCCCAGCGGATAGAAGAGACCCAGTACTTC. Translation: CASSVSQRIEETQYF. The V call is TRBV9, the J call TRBJ2-5, with D maybe TRBD2 (5 bases). V gave up 2 bases and J gave up 3 bases, with 14 bases separating them. The CDR3 loop spans 15 amino acids. Germline V gives CDR1 SGDLS, CDR2 YYNGEE.

This clone has a handful of counts. The V gene is TRBV19, the J gene TRBJ2-7; 10 nucleotides align to TRBD1. The CDR3 is 17 amino acids. Trimming took 5 bases from V and 2 from J; bases not matched to a gene: 12. Germline V gene sequence: CDR1 LNHDA, CDR2 SQIVND (reference sequence). DNA of the CDR3: TGTGCCAGTAGTGGAAAGACAGGGGGCTTTCGGACCTACGAGCAGTACTTC. This sequence encodes CASSGKTGGFRTYEQYF.

CDR3: CSVVEGQGSYNEQFF. CDR3 in DNA: TGCAGCGTTGTAGAGGGACAGGGGTCCTACAATGAGCAGTTCTTC. The chain couples TRBV29-1 to TRBJ2-1; 10 bases match TRBD1. The CDR3 covers 15 residues. Germline V gene data show CDR1 as SQVTM and CDR2 as ANQGSEA. The trim removed 4 bases at V and 1 base at J, leaving 4 bases unmatched.

The chain is built from TRBV30 and TRBJ2-1, with TRBD2 as a possible D gene (5 bases). Germline CDR1 and CDR2: GTSNPN and SVGIG (reference sequence). Trimming took 2 bases from V and 0 from J, leaving 5 bases between them. The CDR3 is made up of 13 amino acids. CDR3 DNA: TGTGCCTGGAGTCGGGGCTCCTACAATGAGCAGTTCTTC. This codes for CAWSRGSYNEQFF.

The chain combines TRBV11-2 with TRBJ2-7; possible D gene TRBD2, 5 bases. The germline V and J ends were trimmed by 5 bases and 5 bases, with 10 bases remaining between them. The CDR3 is 12 residues long. CDR1 and CDR2 from the germline V gene are SGHAT and FQNNGV. The CDR3 sequence is CASSEGENEQYF. CDR3 bases: TGTGCCAGCAGCGAGGGTGAAAACGAGCAGTACTTC.

The V and J genes are TRBV15 and TRBJ2-7, with 7 bases fitting TRBD1. V lost 0 bases and J lost 1; bases outside the gene matches: 3. The CDR3 is 15 amino acids. Per germline, CDR1 LNHNV and CDR2 YYDKDF (reference sequence). The CDR3 region has the DNA TGTGCCACCAGCAGAGAAAGACAGGGTTCCTACGAGCAGTACTTC. Translated: CATSRERQGSYEQYF. The variable domain in full, completed from reference TRBV15 and TRBJ2-7, reads DAMVIQNPRYQVTQFGKPVTLSCSQTLNHNVMYWYQQKSSQAPKLLFHYYDKDFNNEADTPDNFQSRRPNTSFCFLDIRSPGLGDTAMYLCATSRERQGSYEQYFGPGTRLTVT.

This clone was counted only a few times. The rearrangement joins TRBV7-2 to TRBJ2-7; D uncertain. Germline V gives CDR1 SGHTA, CDR2 FQGNSA. The CDR3 extends over 12 amino acids. Trimming left V 5 bases short and J 0 bases short, with 5 bases between. In DNA, the CDR3 is TGTGCCAGCAGCCGTTACTCCTACGAGCAGTACTTC. It yields the protein CASSRYSYEQYF.

This chain joins TRBV9 and TRBJ1-4; maybe TRBD1 (5 bases). The V and J ends lost 4 bases and 4 bases respectively, with 11 bases between them. This CDR3 is built from 14 residues. Germline V gene data show CDR1 as SGDLS and CDR2 as YYNGEE. The CDR3 sequence: CASSPRQRNEKLFF. In DNA, the CDR3 is TGTGCCAGCAGCCCACGACAGCGTAATGAAAAACTGTTTTTT.

V and J are TRBV5-1 and TRBJ2-3; TRBD1 matches 7 bases. The CDR3 is 16 residues long. CDR1 and CDR2 from the germline V gene are SGHRS and YFSETQ. Trimming took 4 bases from V and 1 from J; bases not matched to a gene: 9. The CDR3, as DNA: TGCGCCAGCAGCCCTCTTGGCACAGGGGGCACAGATACGCAGTATTTT. This codes for CASSPLGTGGTDTQYF.

This sequence joins TRBV29-1 and TRBJ1-2; D is unresolved. V was clipped by 0 bases and J by 0 bases, with 14 bases between them. Germline V gives CDR1 SQVTM, CDR2 ANQGSEA. The CDR3 consists of 16 residues. CDR3: CSVEETTTQANYGYTF. DNA of the CDR3: TGCAGCGTTGAAGAGACGACAACTCAAGCTAACTATGGCTACACCTTC.

This clone was observed a few times. The genes are TRBV29-1 and TRBJ2-7; D tentatively reads TRBD1 or TRBD2 (5 bases each). Germline CDR1 and CDR2: SQVTM and ANQGSEA. V shed 4 bases and J shed 4 bases, with 8 bases lying between them. The CDR3 is made up of 11 amino acids. CDR3 nucleotides: TGCAGCGTTGGGGGGTGGTACGAGCAGTACTTC. Amino acid sequence: CSVGGWYEQYF.

The chain has TRBV7-3 and TRBJ2-1, with 14 bases matching TRBD2. Germline trimming cut 3 bases from V and 5 bases from J; bases unmatched to any gene: 6. This CDR3 has 17 amino acids. The germline CDR1 and CDR2 sequences are SGHTA and FQGTGA. The CDR3 bases are TGTGCCAGCAGCTTTCCGGGACTAGCGGGAGCCGACAATGAGCAGTTCTTC. Encoded protein: CASSFPGLAGADNEQFF.

The DNA of the CDR3 is TGTGCCAGCAGCTCGCTCTCCGGGACTTCCTATTTT. Its translation: CASSSLSGTSYF. The rearrangement links TRBV7-8 to TRBJ2-3; D may be TRBD2 (6 bases). Germline CDR1 reads SGHVS; CDR2 reads FQNEAQ. This CDR3 region has 12 residues. Trimming cost V 4 bases and J 15 bases, with 17 bases left between them.

On this clone: Other DNA sequences in this sample translate to the same CDR3. The V and J genes are TRBV7-2 and TRBJ2-5; no firm D call. V was clipped by 0 bases and J by 4 bases, with 9 bases between them. Looked up from germline, CDR1 is SGHTA and CDR2 is FQGNSA. The CDR3 runs 14 residues. This chain's CDR3 is CASSLAGRGETQYF. CDR3 DNA sequence: TGTGCCAGCAGCTTAGCGGGCCGAGGAGAGACCCAGTACTTC.

There are a few counts of this clone. The J gene is TRBJ2-7, the V gene TRBV29-1; 8 nucleotides agree with TRBD1. The CDR3 totals 12 residues. Germline CDR1 SQVTM, CDR2 ANQGSEA. V lost 7 bases to trimming and J lost 4 bases; unmatched junction nucleotides: 6. The CDR3 nucleotides read TGCAGCGGACTAGACAGGGGATACGAGCAGTACTTC. This gives the protein CSGLDRGYEQYF.

The chain carries TRBV2 and TRBJ2-5; 8 bases line up with TRBD2. CDR3 length equals 13 residues. In germline, CDR1 is SNHLY, CDR2 FYNNEI. The trim removed 8 bases at V and 4 bases at J, leaving 6 bases unmatched. The CDR3, as DNA: TGTGCCAGCCAGCGGGAGAACGGAGAGACCCAGTACTTC. Amino acid sequence: CASQRENGETQYF.